This T cell receptor (beta chain) was identified during a study of human T cells and chemical hapten exposure. Turning to the study itself: Small discrepancies in pooled library volume mainly accounted for the varying TCR yields per sample.

General study points: TCRs at high frequency, those above 1 in 1000, did not change with DPC sensitization.

Separate cDNA molecules received unique molecular identifiers, which the library attached to them. Source study methods: Sample TCR totals centred on a median of around 100,000, ranging roughly 23,224 to 700,000. TCRdb redid the calling of the 5' RACE reads with MiXCR, one entry per CDR3 protein. None of the V and J calls come from the authors' own analysis; TCRdb made them. The sample includes more than 60,000 distinct CDR3 sequences, less than 20% seen only once; the top ten take approximately 6.3%. This clonotype has only a few counts. Its cognate antigen is unknown. Total RNA was isolated from whole blood that had not been fractionated. The TCR originated in a female donor in good health.

CDR3 coding DNA: TGCAGCGTGGGACAGGTCCTTCAAGAGACCCAGTACTTC. It encodes CSVGQVLQETQYF. The J gene is TRBJ2-5, the V gene TRBV29-1; 8 bases line up with TRBD1. The CDR3 extends over 13 amino acids. V lost 6 bases and J lost 2; bases outside the gene matches: 5. Germline CDR1 reads SQVTM; CDR2 reads ANQGSEA. The whole variable domain, filled in from reference TRBV29-1 and TRBJ2-5, reads SAVISQKPSRDICQRGTSLTIQCQVDSQVTMMFWYRQQPGQSLTLIATANQGSEATYESGFVIDKFPISRPNLTFSTLTVSNMSPEDSSIYLCSVGQVLQETQYFGPGTRLLVL.